The TCR beta chain under discussion was sequenced for a study of vaccination effects on CD4 cells after COVID-19. Study at large: Samples collected post-vaccine were obtained a median of 72 days after the second dose. Study-wide results and caveats: Of the vaccine-induced clones from healthy vaccinees, merely 1 of 255 recognized common cold coronaviruses as well. Clones of infection and vaccine origin contracted markedly late after vaccination.

Using immunoSEQ multiplex PCR, the repertoire was profiled, and TCRdb retains in-frame clones only, with some absent. The table shows 65,000 to 75,000 clones, with over 70% occurring only once. Antigen-specific CD4+ T cells expanded by the ViraFEST assay with viral peptide pools were then sequenced. Isolation of CD4+ T cells took place after 10 to 11 days of culture. Vaccine administered to participants consisted of two doses of either BNT162b2 or mRNA-1273. Points on this clone: Its antigen is undetermined.

The receptor was derived from a human donor who received a COVID-19 vaccine. The sample here was CD4+ T cells from PBMCs cultured with HCoV-229E spike peptides, taken after COVID-19 vaccination.

In DNA form, the CDR3 reads TGTGCCACGGAGACTAGCAATACAGATACGCAGTATTTT. Residues: CATETSNTDTQYF. The rearrangement links TRBV10-3 to TRBJ2-3, with 7 bases lining up with TRBD2. This CDR3 is built from 13 residues. Per the germline V gene, CDR1 is ENHRY and CDR2 is SYGVKD. The V gene end was trimmed by 10 bases and the J gene end by 3 bases; junction bases not matched to a gene: 7.